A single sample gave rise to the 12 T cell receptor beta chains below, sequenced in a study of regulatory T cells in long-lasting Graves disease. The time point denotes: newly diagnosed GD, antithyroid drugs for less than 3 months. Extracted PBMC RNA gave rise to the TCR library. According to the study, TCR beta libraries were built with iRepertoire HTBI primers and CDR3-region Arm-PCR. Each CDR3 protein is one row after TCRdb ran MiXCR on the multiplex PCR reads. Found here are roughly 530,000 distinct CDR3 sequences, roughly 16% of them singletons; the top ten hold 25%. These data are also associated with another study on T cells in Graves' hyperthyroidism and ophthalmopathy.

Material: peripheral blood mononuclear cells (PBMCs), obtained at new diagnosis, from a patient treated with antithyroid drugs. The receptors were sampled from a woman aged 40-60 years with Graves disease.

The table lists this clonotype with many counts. CDR3 nucleotide sequence: TGTGCCAGCAGTTTATCGTCAGGAAGGATAGAAGGCTACACCTTC. Its translation is CASSLSSGRIEGYTF. This chain links TRBV27 with TRBJ1-2; D remains ambiguous. Trimming shortened V by 0 bases and J by 8 bases, and 16 bases separated the two germline ends. The CDR3 is 15 amino acids. In germline, CDR1 is MNHEY, CDR2 SMNVEV (reference sequence).

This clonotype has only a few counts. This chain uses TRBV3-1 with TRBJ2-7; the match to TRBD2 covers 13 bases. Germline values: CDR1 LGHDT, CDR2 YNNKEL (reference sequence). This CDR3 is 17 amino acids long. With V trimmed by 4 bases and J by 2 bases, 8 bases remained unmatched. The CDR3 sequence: CASSRPGLAGRAYEQYF. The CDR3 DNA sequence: TGTGCCAGCAGCCGCCCGGGACTAGCGGGGAGAGCCTACGAGCAGTACTTC.

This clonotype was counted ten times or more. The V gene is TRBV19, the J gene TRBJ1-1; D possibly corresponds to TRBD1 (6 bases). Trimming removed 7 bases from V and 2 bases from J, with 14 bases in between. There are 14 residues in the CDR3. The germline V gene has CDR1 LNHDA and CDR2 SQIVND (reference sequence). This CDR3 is CASTHGQPNTEAFF. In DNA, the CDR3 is TGTGCCAGTACCCACGGACAGCCAAACACTGAAGCTTTCTTT.

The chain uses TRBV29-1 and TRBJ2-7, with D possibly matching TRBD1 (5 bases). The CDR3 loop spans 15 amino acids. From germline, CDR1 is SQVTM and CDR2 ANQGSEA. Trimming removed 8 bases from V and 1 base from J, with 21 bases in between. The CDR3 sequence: CSILNQGEESYEQYF. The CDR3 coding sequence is TGCAGCATCTTGAATCAGGGCGAAGAATCCTACGAGCAGTACTTC.

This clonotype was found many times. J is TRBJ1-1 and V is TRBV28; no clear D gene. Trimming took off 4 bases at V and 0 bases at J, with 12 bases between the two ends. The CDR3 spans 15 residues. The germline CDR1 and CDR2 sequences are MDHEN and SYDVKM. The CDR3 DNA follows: TGTGCCAGCAGTTCAGTGAACCGAGTGAACACTGAAGCTTTCTTT. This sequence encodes CASSSVNRVNTEAFF. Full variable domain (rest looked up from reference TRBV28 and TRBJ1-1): DVKVTQSSRYLVKRTGEKVFLECVQDMDHENMFWYRQDPGLGLRLIYFSYDVKMKEKGDIPEGYSVSREKKERFSLILESASTNQTSMYLCASSSVNRVNTEAFFGQGTRLTVV.

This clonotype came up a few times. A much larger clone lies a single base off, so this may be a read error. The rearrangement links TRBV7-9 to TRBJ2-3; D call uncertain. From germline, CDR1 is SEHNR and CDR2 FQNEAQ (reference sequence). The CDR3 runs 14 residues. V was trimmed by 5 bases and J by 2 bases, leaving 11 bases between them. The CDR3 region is CASSPRRVTDTQYF. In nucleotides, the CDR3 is TGTGCCAGCAGCCCCCGACGGGTCACAGATACGCAGTATTTT.

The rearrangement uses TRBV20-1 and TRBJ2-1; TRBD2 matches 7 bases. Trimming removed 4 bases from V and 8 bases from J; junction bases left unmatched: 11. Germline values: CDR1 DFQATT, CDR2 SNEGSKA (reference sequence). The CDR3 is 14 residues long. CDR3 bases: TGCAGTGCTATTCCTGTCGGGAGGCGGGATGAGCAGTTCTTC. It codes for CSAIPVGRRDEQFF.

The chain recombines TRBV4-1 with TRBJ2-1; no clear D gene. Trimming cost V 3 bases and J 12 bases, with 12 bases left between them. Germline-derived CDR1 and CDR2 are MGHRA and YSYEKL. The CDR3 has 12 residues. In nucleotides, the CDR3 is TGCGCCAGCAGCCATGTACAGCTCAGGCAGTTCTTC. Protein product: CASSHVQLRQFF.

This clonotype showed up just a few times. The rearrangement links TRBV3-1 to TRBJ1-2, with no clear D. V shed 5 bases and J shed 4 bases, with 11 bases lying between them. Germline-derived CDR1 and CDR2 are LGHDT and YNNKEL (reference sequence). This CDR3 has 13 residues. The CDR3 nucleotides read TGTGCCAGCAGCACGCGGACGGTCTATGGCTACACCTTC. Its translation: CASSTRTVYGYTF.

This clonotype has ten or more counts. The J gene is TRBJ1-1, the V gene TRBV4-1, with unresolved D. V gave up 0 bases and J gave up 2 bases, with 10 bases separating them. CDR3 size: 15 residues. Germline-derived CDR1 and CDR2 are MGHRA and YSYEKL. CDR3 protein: CASSQEWTANTEAFF. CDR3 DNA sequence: TGCGCCAGCAGCCAAGAATGGACCGCAAACACTGAAGCTTTCTTT.

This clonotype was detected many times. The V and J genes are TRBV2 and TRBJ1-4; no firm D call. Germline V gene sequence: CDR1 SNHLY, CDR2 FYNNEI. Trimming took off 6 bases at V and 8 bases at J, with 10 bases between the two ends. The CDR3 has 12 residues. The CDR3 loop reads CASRGDLEKLFF. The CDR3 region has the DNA TGTGCCAGCAGAGGTGATCTCGAAAAACTGTTTTTT.

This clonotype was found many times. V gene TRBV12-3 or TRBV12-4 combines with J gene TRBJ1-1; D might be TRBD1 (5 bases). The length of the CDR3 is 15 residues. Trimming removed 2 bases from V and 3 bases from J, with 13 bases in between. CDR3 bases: TGTGCCAGCAGTTTATTTGCAGGGACCGACACTGAAGCTTTCTTT. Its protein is CASSLFAGTDTEAFF.